A selection of T cell receptor beta chains follows, all from one sample in a study of early stage breast cancer tumors. The repertoire was sequenced with immunoSEQ multiplex PCR; TCRdb's copy has only in-frame clones and lacks some. Of 40,000 to 60,000 clones listed, roughly 78% are singletons. The specimen sequenced was blood. The receptors here all came from a person in their 40s with breast cancer. The CDR3 runs from the conserved cysteine through the conserved F or W. Each record gives: CDR3 protein, CDR3 DNA, CDR3 length, V gene, clone size, J gene, D gene. A D gene is named only where the DNA matches it firmly. Rows may omit the clone size; those that give it use once, few, many or a size class.

CASSRQGDLVEQYF	TGTGCCAGCAGTCGACAGGGCGATTTAGTCGAGCAGTACTTC	14	TRBV6-5	-	TRBJ2-7	TRBD1
CASSYSGLRAYEQYF	TGTGCCAGCAGTTACTCGGGCTTGAGGGCCTACGAGCAGTACTTC	15	TRBV6-5	-	TRBJ2-7	-
CSARRLGGYTF	TGCAGTGCTCGACGATTGGGTGGCTACACCTTC	11	TRBV20-1	-	TRBJ1-2	-
CASSEQANTEAFF	TGTGCCAGCAGTGAACAGGCGAACACTGAAGCTTTCTTT	13	TRBV6-4	few	TRBJ1-1	-
CASSLSGLVGTGELFF	TGTGCCAGCAGCTTATCCGGACTAGTTGGCACCGGGGAGCTGTTTTTT	16	TRBV11-2	-	TRBJ2-2	TRBD2
CSVDTGFHGYTF	TGCAGCGTTGATACAGGGTTCCATGGCTACACCTTC	12	TRBV29-1	-	TRBJ1-2	-
CASRIHTDTQYF	TGCGCCAGCAGAATCCACACAGATACGCAGTATTTT	12	TRBV5-1	-	TRBJ2-3	-
CASSLALNTEAFF	TGCGCCAGCAGCTTGGCATTGAACACTGAAGCTTTCTTT	13	TRBV5-1	-	TRBJ1-1	-
CASSLGLAGTDTQYF	TGCGCCAGCAGCCTTGGACTAGCGGGCACAGATACGCAGTATTTT	15	TRBV5-1	-	TRBJ2-3	TRBD2
CASSPLASGRGGSTDTQYF	TGTGCCAGCTCCCCCTTAGCGAGCGGGAGAGGTGGGAGCACAGATACGCAGTATTTT	19	TRBV18	once	TRBJ2-3	TRBD2
CASSLVRVSYEQYF	TGTGCCAGCAGCTTAGTCAGGGTCTCCTACGAGCAGTACTTC	14	TRBV7-2	-	TRBJ2-7	-
CASRWDRSRNQPQHF	TGTGCCAGCAGGTGGGACAGGTCCCGCAATCAGCCCCAGCATTTT	15	TRBV6-1	-	TRBJ1-5	TRBD1
CASRRTGGGTGELFF	TGTGCCAGTAGGAGGACAGGGGGAGGGACCGGGGAGCTGTTTTTT	15	TRBV19	-	TRBJ2-2	TRBD1
CASSPGGRRGEQFF	TGTGCCAGCTCACCAGGCGGGAGAAGAGGTGAGCAGTTCTTC	14	TRBV18	-	TRBJ2-1	TRBD2
CASSLPGSGAEAFF	TGTGCCAGCAGTCTTCCCGGCTCTGGGGCTGAAGCTTTCTTT	14	TRBV6-6	-	TRBJ1-1	-
CASSQRNEQFF	TGCGCCAGCAGTCAGAGGAATGAGCAGTTCTTC	11	TRBV23-1	few	TRBJ2-1	-
CASFEAGRPYEQYF	TGTGCCAGCTTCGAGGCAGGGAGACCCTACGAGCAGTACTTC	14	TRBV7-9	-	TRBJ2-7	-
CASRASGMNTGELFF	TGTGCCAGCAGAGCTAGCGGGATGAACACCGGGGAGCTGTTTTTT	15	TRBV7-2	-	TRBJ2-2	TRBD2
CASSAEGLAQETQYF	TGTGCCAGCAGTGCAGAGGGACTAGCGCAAGAGACCCAGTACTTC	15	TRBV2	-	TRBJ2-5	TRBD2
CASRPGGVGGEAFF	TGTGCCAGCAGGCCAGGGGGCGTGGGGGGCGAAGCTTTCTTT	14	TRBV27	-	TRBJ1-1	TRBD1